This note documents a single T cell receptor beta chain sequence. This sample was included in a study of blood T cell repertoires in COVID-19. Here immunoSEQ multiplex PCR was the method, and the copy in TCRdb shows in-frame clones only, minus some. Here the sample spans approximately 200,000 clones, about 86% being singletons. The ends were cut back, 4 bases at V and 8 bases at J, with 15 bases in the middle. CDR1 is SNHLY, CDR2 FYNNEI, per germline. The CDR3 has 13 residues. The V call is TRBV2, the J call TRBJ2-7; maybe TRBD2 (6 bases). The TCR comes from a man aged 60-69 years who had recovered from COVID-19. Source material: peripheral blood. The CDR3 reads CASSGPSREKQYF. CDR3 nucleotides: TGTGCCAGCAGTGGTCCTTCCCGGGAGAAGCAGTACTTC.